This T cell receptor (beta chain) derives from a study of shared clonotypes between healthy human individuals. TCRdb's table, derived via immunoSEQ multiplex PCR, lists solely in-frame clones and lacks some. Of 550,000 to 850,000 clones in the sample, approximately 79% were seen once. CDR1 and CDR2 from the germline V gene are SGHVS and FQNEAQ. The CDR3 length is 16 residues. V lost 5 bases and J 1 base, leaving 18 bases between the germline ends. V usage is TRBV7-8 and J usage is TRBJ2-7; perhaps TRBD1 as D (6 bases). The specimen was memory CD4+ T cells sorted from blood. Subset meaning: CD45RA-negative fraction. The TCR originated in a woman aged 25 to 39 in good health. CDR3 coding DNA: TGTGCCAGCAGCCTCATTCAGACAGGAGGATCCTACGAGCAGTACTTC. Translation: CASSLIQTGGSYEQYF. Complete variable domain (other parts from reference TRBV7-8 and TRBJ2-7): GAGVSQSPRYKVAKRGQDVALRCDPISGHVSLFWYQQALGQGPEFLTYFQNEAQLDKSGLPSDRFFAERPEGSVSTLKIQRTQQEDSAVYLCASSLIQTGGSYEQYFGPGTRLTVT.